This TCR beta chain originates from a study of beta chain features in type 1 diabetes. General study results and limits: In every one of the four CD4+ subsets, TCRB CDR3s were moderately but significantly shorter in Type 1 diabetes patients.

This clone has only a few counts. Antigen unknown. This CDR3 is 15 amino acids long. Looked up from germline, CDR1 is SQVTM and CDR2 is ANQGSEA. The ends were cut back, 6 bases at V and 3 bases at J, with 21 bases in the middle. TCRB transcripts that were expressed got sequenced, as all of the isolated RNA had been reverse transcribed. Measured with immunoSEQ multiplex PCR; TCRdb has only the in-frame clones, and not every one. The data show 120,000 or so clones, roughly a sixth seen once. Sequencing was carried out using central memory CD4+ T cells from blood. The genes are TRBV29-1 and TRBJ2-7, with D possibly TRBD1 on 6 matching bases. This TCR was recovered from a man younger than 35 with type 1 diabetes. The CDR3 DNA reads TGCAGCGTGGCCCCTCAGGGGCTCAGCTTCTACGAGCAGTACTTC. As protein: CSVAPQGLSFYEQYF.